What follows are 15 T cell receptor beta chains derived from one specimen sequenced in a study of a mutant IDH1 vaccine in newly diagnosed glioma. Their recognized antigens are unknown. As to time point: week 11, during vaccination. Each vaccine dose was 300 ug of mutant IDH1 20-mer peptide, with topical imiquimod. Produced via immunoSEQ multiplex PCR; TCRdb's table is partial and in-frame only. The sample includes around 30,000 clones, around 89% of them seen just once. Sequencing used PBMCs, obtained from a glioma patient whose treatment included an IDH1 peptide vaccine. All receptors come from a man between 18 and 29 years old with glioma.

The gene calls are TRBV19 and TRBJ2-2; TRBD1 or TRBD2 may be the D gene (5 bases each). This CDR3 has 16 residues. V was cut by 5 bases and J by 4 bases, with 17 bases left in between. Germline V gives CDR1 LNHDA, CDR2 SQIVND (reference sequence). In DNA, the CDR3 is TGTGCCAGTAGTCCCTATGGGACCCACGGCACCGGGGAGCTGTTTTTT. It specifies CASSPYGTHGTGELFF.

DNA for the CDR3: TGTGCCAGCTCACCATCCGGACAGGGAGGCGACGAAAAACTGTTTTTT. This translates into CASSPSGQGGDEKLFF. The rearrangement uses TRBV18 and TRBJ1-4; 8 bases are a match to TRBD1. The V gene end was trimmed by 2 bases and the J gene end by 8 bases; junction bases not matched to a gene: 10. Germline V gives CDR1 KGHSH, CDR2 LQKENI. The CDR3 has 16 amino acids.

The rearrangement links TRBV4-3 to TRBJ2-2; TRBD2 agrees at 8 bases. Per the germline V gene, CDR1 is LGHNA and CDR2 is YSLEER. The CDR3 length is 19 residues. With V trimmed by 0 bases and J by 2 bases, 11 bases remained unmatched. The DNA for the CDR3 is TGCGCCAGCAGCCAAGATCTAGGAGGCGGGAGGCAAAACACCGGGGAGCTGTTTTTT. Amino acids: CASSQDLGGGRQNTGELFF.

This clone came up once. This sequence joins TRBV27 and TRBJ2-1, with D maybe TRBD1 (6 bases). Per germline, CDR1 MNHEY and CDR2 SMNVEV (reference sequence). V lost 2 bases, J lost 5 bases, and 10 bases lay in between. The CDR3 is made up of 14 amino acids. As DNA, the CDR3 is TGTGCCAGCAGTTTAAGACAGGCCAACAATGAGCAGTTCTTC. It encodes CASSLRQANNEQFF.

This clone was counted only a few times. V and J are TRBV29-1 and TRBJ1-2; 7 bases are a match to TRBD1. CDR1 and CDR2 (germline): SQVTM, ANQGSEA. The CDR3 sequence is 13 residues long. J gave up 7 bases and V 1 base, and 6 bases lay outside the gene matches. The DNA for the CDR3 is TGCAGCGTTGAAGGGGGACAGAGGACTGGCTACACCTTC. Protein: CSVEGGQRTGYTF.

The V and J genes are TRBV18 and TRBJ2-3; 7 positions agree with TRBD2. Germline trimming cut 5 bases from V and 0 bases from J; bases unmatched to any gene: 5. The CDR3 runs 15 residues. The germline V gene encodes CDR1 KGHSH and CDR2 LQKENI. This CDR3 is CASSETSASTDTQYF. The CDR3 DNA reads TGTGCCAGCTCAGAAACTAGCGCTAGCACAGATACGCAGTATTTT.

This clone occurred a few times. The rearrangement joins TRBV30 to TRBJ1-1; D gene uncertain. The CDR3 extends over 13 amino acids. Trimming left V 3 bases short and J 4 bases short, with 12 bases between. Germline V gene data show CDR1 as GTSNPN and CDR2 as SVGIG (reference sequence). CDR3 coding DNA: TGTGCCTGGAGGTTGCAGGTGAGCACTGAAGCTTTCTTT. The encoded protein is CAWRLQVSTEAFF.

The chain recombines TRBV6-6 with TRBJ2-5; a possible D gene is TRBD1 (5 bases). This CDR3 has 12 residues. V lost 8 bases to trimming and J lost 3 bases, with 10 bases between them. The germline V gene has CDR1 MNHNY and CDR2 SVGAGI (reference sequence). CDR3 DNA sequence: TGTGCCAGCTGGGGCGCAGAAGAGACCCAGTACTTC. This gives the protein CASWGAEETQYF.

The chain combines TRBV6-6 with TRBJ1-1; D gene ambiguous. Trimming pared 6 bases from V and 1 base from J, leaving 9 bases between. The germline V gene encodes CDR1 MNHNY and CDR2 SVGAGI (reference sequence). The CDR3 spans 13 residues. The CDR3 is CASRYESNTEAFF. The CDR3 DNA reads TGTGCCAGCAGGTACGAATCGAACACTGAAGCTTTCTTT.

The V and J genes are TRBV2 and TRBJ2-4; D call uncertain. V was pared by 4 bases and J by 6 bases, with 13 bases between. The CDR3 is 14 amino acids. Germline loops: CDR1 SNHLY, CDR2 FYNNEI. The CDR3 here is CASSGQNSRNIQYF. For the CDR3, the DNA is TGTGCCAGCAGTGGTCAGAACAGCCGAAACATTCAGTACTTC.

The chain has TRBV5-6 and TRBJ2-2, with 14 bases identical to TRBD2. Losses at the gene ends were 0 bases for V and 7 bases for J; bases not matched to a gene: 5. The CDR3 consists of 17 residues. CDR1 is SGHDT, CDR2 YYEEEE, per germline. The CDR3 region is CASSLGLAGGPGGELFF. Written as DNA, the CDR3 is TGTGCCAGCAGCTTGGGACTAGCGGGAGGGCCCGGCGGGGAGCTGTTTTTT.

The rearrangement joins TRBV5-4 to TRBJ2-7; 8 nucleotides match TRBD1. V lost 4 bases and J lost 3; bases outside the gene matches: 9. CDR1 is SGHNT and CDR2 is YYREEE in the germline V gene (reference sequence). The CDR3 extends over 15 amino acids. This CDR3 is CASSKDPGTGYEQYF. Here the CDR3 DNA reads TGTGCCAGCAGCAAAGATCCAGGGACAGGCTACGAGCAGTACTTC.

The chain uses TRBV6-1 and TRBJ1-2; D not resolved. This CDR3 spans 13 amino acids. CDR1 and CDR2 from the germline V gene are MNHNS and SASEGT. V lost 4 bases to trimming and J lost 1 base, with 7 bases between them. The CDR3 here is CASSGAGNYGYTF. CDR3 bases: TGTGCCAGCAGTGGGGCCGGTAACTATGGCTACACCTTC.

CDR3 in amino acids: CATSRDPGSDTQYF. The CDR3 DNA is TGTGCCACCAGCAGAGATCCGGGCTCAGATACGCAGTATTTT. The chain combines TRBV15 with TRBJ2-3; no firm D call. This CDR3 comprises 14 residues. The V gene lost 0 bases and the J gene lost 4 bases, with 8 bases spanning the gap. Germline CDR1 and CDR2: LNHNV and YYDKDF (reference sequence).

The sample holds one count of this clone. The chain recombines TRBV4-2 with TRBJ2-5; 8 bases line up with TRBD2. The germline V gene encodes CDR1 LGHNA and CDR2 YNFKEQ. Trimming took 1 base from V and 4 from J; bases not matched to a gene: 11. This CDR3 contains 17 residues. The CDR3 nucleotides read TGTGCCAGCAGCCAAGGGGGGATAGCGGGGAATATAGAGACCCAGTACTTC. Its protein is CASSQGGIAGNIETQYF.